A selection of T cell receptor beta chains follows, all from one sample in a study of T cells after yellow fever vaccination. In TCRdb, the 5' RACE reads were re-called with MiXCR into one record per CDR3 protein. The table includes 610,000 or so distinct CDR3 sequences, approximately 13% detected once. Sequences were derived from PBMCs, sampled on the day of the yellow fever booster vaccination. The receptors originated from a man aged 25-45 years who received the YFV17D yellow fever vaccine. Each CDR3 is given with its conserved first and last residue. The order of the fields is V gene, D gene, CDR3 protein. The D gene is left open where the match is weak.

>TRBV5-1|-
CASSFGLAGVLDTQYF
>TRBV30|-
CAWKKGPSSYEQYF
>TRBV28|-
CASRWESNQPQHF
>TRBV5-5|-
CASSQFGQPQHF
>TRBV18|TRBD2
CASSWTSGKETQYF
>TRBV20-1|-
CSARPEGEQYF
>TRBV12-3/TRBV12-4|-
CASSLRGRNEQFF
>TRBV29-1|TRBD1
CSVEQGARTEAFF
>TRBV4-3|TRBD1
CASSQEEAGQGLYNEQFF
>TRBV19|-
CSSSNLHEQYF
>TRBV27|TRBD2
CASSPGLELNHEQYF
>TRBV7-8|TRBD2
CASSLEASGYNEQYF
>TRBV10-3|TRBD1
CAISPTGGETQYF
>TRBV20-1|TRBD2
CSARPSGTSKLF
>TRBV7-8|-
CASSPRPRTDHQPQHF
>TRBV12-3/TRBV12-4|-
CASSLAQGSTEAFF
>TRBV20-1|TRBD2
CSAIAGTSDTQYF
>TRBV4-3|-
CASSQDFRTSYGTDTQYF
>TRBV7-8|-
CASSLAGGAGNEQFF
>TRBV23-1|-
CASSQSKTGGETGELFF
>TRBV28|TRBD1
CASSGTGLTGELFF
>TRBV11-3|-
CASSTGTKYNEQFF
>TRBV3-1|-
CASSPRQVGETQYF
>TRBV7-9|-
CASSLVRVQETQYF
>TRBV11-2|-
CASSYIAHGELFF
>TRBV30|-
CAWSVGQGSWSQYF
>TRBV20-1|TRBD1
CSARPAGTARQETLYF
>TRBV20-1|-
CCANFWGRGGADTQYF
>TRBV4-3|-
CASSPGGTLNTEAFF
>TRBV20-1|-
CSARDSLQETQYF
>TRBV28|TRBD2
CASHWTSGRANEQFF
>TRBV5-5|-
CASSLYSSQYF
>TRBV6-5|-
CASSYEAYNEQFF
>TRBV7-3|-
CASSGATGELFF
>TRBV5-1|-
CASSLREEETQYF